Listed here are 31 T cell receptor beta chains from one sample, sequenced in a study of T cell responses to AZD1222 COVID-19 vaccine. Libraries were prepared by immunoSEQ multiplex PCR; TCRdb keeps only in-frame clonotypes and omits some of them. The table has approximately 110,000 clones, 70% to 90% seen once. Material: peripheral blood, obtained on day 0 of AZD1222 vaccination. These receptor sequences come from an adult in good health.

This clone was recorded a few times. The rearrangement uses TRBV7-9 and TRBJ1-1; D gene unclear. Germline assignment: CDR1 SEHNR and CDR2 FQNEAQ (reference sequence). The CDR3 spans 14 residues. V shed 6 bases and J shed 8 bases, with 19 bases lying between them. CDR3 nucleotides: TGTGCCAGCAGTCGTACACAGCTCGATGTAGAAGCTTTCTTT. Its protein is CASSRTQLDVEAFF.

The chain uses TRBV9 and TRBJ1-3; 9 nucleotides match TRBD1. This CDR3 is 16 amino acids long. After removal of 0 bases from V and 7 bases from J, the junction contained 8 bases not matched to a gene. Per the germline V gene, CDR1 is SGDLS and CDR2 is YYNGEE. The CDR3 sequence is CASSVAGTGSSNTIYF. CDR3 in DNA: TGTGCCAGCAGCGTAGCCGGGACAGGGTCGTCCAACACCATATATTTT.

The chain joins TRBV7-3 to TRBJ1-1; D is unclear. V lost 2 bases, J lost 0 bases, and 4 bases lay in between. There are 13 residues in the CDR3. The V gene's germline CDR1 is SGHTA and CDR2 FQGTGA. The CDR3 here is CASSLVMNTEAFF. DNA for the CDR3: TGTGCCAGCAGCTTAGTGATGAACACTGAAGCTTTCTTT.

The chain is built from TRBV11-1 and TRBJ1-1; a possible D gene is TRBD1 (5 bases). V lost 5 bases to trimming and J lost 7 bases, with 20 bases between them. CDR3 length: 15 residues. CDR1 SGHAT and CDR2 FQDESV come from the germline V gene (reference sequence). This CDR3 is CASSPAGGAGIEAFF. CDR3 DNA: TGTGCCAGCAGCCCCGCGGGTGGGGCAGGGATTGAAGCTTTCTTT.

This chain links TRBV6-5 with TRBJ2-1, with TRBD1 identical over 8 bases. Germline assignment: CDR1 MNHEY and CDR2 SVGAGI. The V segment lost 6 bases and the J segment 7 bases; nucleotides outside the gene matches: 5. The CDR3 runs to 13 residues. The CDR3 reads CASSPWTGNEQFF. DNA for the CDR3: TGTGCCAGCAGCCCCTGGACAGGGAATGAGCAGTTCTTC.

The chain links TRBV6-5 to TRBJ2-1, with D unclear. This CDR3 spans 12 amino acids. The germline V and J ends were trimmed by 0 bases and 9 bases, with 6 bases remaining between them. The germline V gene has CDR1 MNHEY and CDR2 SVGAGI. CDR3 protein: CASSYSRGEQFF. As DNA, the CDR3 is TGTGCCAGCAGTTACTCAAGAGGTGAGCAGTTCTTC.

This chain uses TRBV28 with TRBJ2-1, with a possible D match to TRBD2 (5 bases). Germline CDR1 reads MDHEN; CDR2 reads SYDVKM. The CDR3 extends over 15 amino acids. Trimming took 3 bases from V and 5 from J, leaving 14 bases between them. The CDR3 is CASSLAGGGNNEQFF. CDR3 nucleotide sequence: TGTGCCAGCAGTTTGGCTGGAGGCGGTAACAATGAGCAGTTCTTC.

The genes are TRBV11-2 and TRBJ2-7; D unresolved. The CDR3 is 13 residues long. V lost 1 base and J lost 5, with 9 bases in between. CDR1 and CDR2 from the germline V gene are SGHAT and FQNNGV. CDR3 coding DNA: TGTGCCAGCAGCTTAGCCCTGGTCGACGAGCAGTACTTC. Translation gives CASSLALVDEQYF. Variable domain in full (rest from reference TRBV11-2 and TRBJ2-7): EAGVAQSPRYKIIEKRQSVAFWCNPISGHATLYWYQQILGQGPKLLIQFQNNGVVDDSQLPKDRFSAERLKGVDSTLKIQPAKLEDSAVYLCASSLALVDEQYFGPGTRLTVT.

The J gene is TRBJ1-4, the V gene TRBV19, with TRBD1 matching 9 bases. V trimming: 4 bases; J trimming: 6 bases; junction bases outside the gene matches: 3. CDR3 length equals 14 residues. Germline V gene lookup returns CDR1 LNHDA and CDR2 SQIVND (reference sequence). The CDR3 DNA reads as TGTGCCAGTAGTACCCGGGACAGGGATGAAAAACTGTTTTTT. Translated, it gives CASSTRDRDEKLFF.

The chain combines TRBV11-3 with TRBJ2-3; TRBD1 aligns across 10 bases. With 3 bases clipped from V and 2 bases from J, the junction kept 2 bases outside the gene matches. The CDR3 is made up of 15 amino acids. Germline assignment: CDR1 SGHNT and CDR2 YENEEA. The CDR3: CASSLGQGSTDTQYF. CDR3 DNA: TGTGCCAGCAGCTTGGGACAGGGGTCCACAGATACGCAGTATTTT.

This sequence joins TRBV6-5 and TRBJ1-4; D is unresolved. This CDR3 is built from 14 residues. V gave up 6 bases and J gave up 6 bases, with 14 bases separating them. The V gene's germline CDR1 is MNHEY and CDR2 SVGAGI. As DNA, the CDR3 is TGTGCCAGCAGCCAAACGGGATTATATGAAAAACTGTTTTTT. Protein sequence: CASSQTGLYEKLFF.

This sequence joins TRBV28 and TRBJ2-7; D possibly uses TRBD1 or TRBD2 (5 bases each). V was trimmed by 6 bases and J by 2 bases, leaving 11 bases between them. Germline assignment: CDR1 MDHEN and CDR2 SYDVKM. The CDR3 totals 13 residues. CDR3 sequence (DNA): TGTGCCAGCAGAGGGGACGGCCCCTACGAGCAGTACTTC. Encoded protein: CASRGDGPYEQYF.

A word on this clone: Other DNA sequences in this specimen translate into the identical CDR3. The CDR3 DNA sequence: TGTGCCAGCAGCCAAGGGGTGAACTATGGCTACACCTTC. Amino acids: CASSQGVNYGYTF. The genes are TRBV3-1 (or the pseudogene TRBV3-2) and TRBJ1-2, with D hard to call. Trimming left V 1 base short and J 2 bases short, with 5 bases between. The germline CDR1 and CDR2 sequences are LGHDT and YNNKEL (reference sequence). The CDR3 sequence is 13 residues long.

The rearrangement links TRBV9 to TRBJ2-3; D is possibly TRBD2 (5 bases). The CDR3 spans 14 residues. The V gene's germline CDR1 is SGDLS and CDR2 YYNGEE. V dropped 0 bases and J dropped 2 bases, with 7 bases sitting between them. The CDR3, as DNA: TGTGCCAGCAGCGTAGACGGGATCACAGATACGCAGTATTTT. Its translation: CASSVDGITDTQYF.

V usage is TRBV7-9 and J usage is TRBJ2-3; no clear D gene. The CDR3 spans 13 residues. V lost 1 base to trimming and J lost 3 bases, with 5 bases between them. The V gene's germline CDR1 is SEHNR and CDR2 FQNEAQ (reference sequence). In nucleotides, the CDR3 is TGTGCCAGCAGCTTAGATGGGACAGATACGCAGTATTTT. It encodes CASSLDGTDTQYF.

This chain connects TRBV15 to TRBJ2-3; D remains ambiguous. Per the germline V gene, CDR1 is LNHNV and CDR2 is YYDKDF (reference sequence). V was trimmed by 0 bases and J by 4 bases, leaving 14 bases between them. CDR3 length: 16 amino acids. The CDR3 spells CATSRDIRMEPDTQYF. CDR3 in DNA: TGTGCCACCAGCAGAGATATTAGAATGGAGCCAGATACGCAGTATTTT.

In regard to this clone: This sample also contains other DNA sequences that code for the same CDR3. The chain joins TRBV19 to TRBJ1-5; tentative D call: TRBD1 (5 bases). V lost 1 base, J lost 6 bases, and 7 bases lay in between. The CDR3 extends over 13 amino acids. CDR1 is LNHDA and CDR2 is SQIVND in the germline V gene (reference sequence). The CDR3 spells CASSIGGSQPQHF. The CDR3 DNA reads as TGTGCCAGTAGTATAGGGGGCTCTCAGCCCCAGCATTTT.

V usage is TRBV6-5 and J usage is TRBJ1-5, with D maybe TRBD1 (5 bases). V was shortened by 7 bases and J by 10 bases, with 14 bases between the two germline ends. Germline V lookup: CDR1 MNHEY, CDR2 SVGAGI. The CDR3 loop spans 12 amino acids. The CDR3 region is CASIAQQGPQHF. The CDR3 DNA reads TGTGCCAGCATCGCACAGCAGGGACCCCAGCATTTT.

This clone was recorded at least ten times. The CDR3 protein is CASSPQASVDSYEQYF. The CDR3 bases are TGTGCCAGTAGTCCCCAAGCGAGCGTCGATTCCTACGAGCAGTACTTC. V usage is TRBV19 and J usage is TRBJ2-7; D is unclear. CDR3 length: 16 residues. Trimming cost V 5 bases and J 1 base, with 18 bases left between them. Per germline, CDR1 LNHDA and CDR2 SQIVND (reference sequence).

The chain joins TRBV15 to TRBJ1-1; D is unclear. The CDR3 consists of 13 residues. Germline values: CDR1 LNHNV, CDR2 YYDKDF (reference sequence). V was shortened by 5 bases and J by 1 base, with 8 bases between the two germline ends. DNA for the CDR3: TGTGCCACCAGCGCTACAAGGAACACTGAAGCTTTCTTT. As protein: CATSATRNTEAFF.

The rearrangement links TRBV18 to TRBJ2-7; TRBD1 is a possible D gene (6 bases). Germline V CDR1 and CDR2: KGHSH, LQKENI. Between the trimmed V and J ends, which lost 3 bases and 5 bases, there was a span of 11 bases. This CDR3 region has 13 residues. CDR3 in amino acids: CASSPNRDHEQYF. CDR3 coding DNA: TGTGCCAGCTCACCTAACAGGGACCACGAGCAGTACTTC.

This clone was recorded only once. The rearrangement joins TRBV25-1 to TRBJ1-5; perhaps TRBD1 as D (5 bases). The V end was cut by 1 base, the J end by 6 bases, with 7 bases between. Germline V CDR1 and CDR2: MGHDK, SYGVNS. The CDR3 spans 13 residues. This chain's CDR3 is CASSESGFQPQHF. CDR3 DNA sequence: TGTGCCAGCAGTGAATCAGGGTTTCAGCCCCAGCATTTT.

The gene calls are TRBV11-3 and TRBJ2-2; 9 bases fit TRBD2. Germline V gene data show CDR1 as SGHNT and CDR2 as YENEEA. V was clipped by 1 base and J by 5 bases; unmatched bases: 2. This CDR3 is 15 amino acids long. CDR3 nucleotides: TGTGCCAGCAGCTTAGGTCTAGCGGGGACCGGGGAGCTGTTTTTT. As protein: CASSLGLAGTGELFF.

The DNA of the CDR3 is TGTGCCAGCAGCCCCCGCGGACGGGGGAGAAACACCATATATTTT. Its protein product is CASSPRGRGRNTIYF. The rearrangement links TRBV14 to TRBJ1-3, with a tentative D call TRBD1 (5 bases). CDR1 is SGHDN, CDR2 FVKESK, per germline. Trimming took 4 bases from V and 5 from J, leaving 15 bases between them. The CDR3 length is 15 residues.

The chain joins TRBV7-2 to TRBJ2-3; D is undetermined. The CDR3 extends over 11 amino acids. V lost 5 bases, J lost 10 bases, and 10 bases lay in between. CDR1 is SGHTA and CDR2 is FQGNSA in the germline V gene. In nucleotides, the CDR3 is TGTGCCAGCAGCCCCTCGCGCGCGCAGTATTTT. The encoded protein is CASSPSRAQYF.

The CDR3 coding sequence is TGTGCCAGCAGCGTAGTAAGGGGGACAGGGGATGGCTACACCTTC. Protein product: CASSVVRGTGDGYTF. The chain links TRBV9 to TRBJ1-2; 10 bases are a match to TRBD1. Germline loops: CDR1 SGDLS, CDR2 YYNGEE. This CDR3 is 15 amino acids long. V shed 0 bases, J shed 6 bases, and the junction held 5 bases outside the gene matches.

CDR3 sequence (DNA): TGCGCCAGCAGCTTGAGTCAGGGGGCGACAGATACGCAGTATTTT. This encodes CASSLSQGATDTQYF. This chain uses TRBV5-1 with TRBJ2-3; 8 nucleotides match TRBD1. The CDR3 is 15 amino acids. With 1 base clipped from V and 3 bases from J, the junction kept 4 bases outside the gene matches. Per the germline V gene, CDR1 is SGHRS and CDR2 is YFSETQ.

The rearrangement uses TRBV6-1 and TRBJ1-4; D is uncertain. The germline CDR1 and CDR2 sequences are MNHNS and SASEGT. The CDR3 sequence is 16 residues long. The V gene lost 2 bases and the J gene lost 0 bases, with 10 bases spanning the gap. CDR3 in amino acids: CASSEWTLATNEKLFF. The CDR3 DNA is TGTGCCAGCAGTGAATGGACGCTTGCAACTAATGAAAAACTGTTTTTT.

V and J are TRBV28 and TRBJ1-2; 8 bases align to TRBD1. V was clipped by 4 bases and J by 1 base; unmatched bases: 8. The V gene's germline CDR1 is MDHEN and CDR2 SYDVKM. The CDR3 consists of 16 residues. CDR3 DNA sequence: TGTGCCAGCAGTTACTTAGACAGGGGAAATAACTATGGCTACACCTTC. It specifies CASSYLDRGNNYGYTF.

CDR3 loop: CASSDPTGLNNYGYTF. The CDR3, as DNA: TGTGCCAGCAGTGATCCCACAGGCCTAAATAACTATGGCTACACCTTC. V gene TRBV6-1 combines with J gene TRBJ1-2, with D perhaps matching TRBD1 (5 bases). Germline loops: CDR1 MNHNS, CDR2 SASEGT. Trimming cost V 3 bases and J 1 base, with 15 bases left between them. CDR3 length: 16 amino acids.

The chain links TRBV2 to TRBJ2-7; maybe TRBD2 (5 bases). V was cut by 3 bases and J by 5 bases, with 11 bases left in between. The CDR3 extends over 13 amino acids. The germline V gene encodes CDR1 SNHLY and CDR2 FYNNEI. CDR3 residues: CASSDRPRDEQYF. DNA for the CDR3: TGTGCCAGCAGTGATCGGCCGAGGGACGAGCAGTACTTC.